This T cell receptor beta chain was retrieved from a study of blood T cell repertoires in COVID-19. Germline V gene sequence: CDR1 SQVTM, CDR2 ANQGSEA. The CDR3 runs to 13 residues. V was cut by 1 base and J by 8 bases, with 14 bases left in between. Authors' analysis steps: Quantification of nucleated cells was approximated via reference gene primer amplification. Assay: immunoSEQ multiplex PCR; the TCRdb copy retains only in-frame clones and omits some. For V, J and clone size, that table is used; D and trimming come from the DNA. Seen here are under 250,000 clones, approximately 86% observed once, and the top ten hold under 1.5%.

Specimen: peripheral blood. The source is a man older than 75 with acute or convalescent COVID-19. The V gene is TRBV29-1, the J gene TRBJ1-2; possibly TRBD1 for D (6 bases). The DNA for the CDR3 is TGCAGCGTTGAAGCAGGGGCCCCGGGGGGCTACACCTTC. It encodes CSVEAGAPGGYTF.